This T cell receptor (beta chain) was retrieved from a study of T cell responses to AZD1222 COVID-19 vaccine. Whole-study context: Pooled in the analysis were second doses at about 4 or about 12 weeks. General study findings and limits: Sampled repertoires all dated from after the peak T cell response. Donor demographics were predominantly white British with a female majority; clonal diversity may be underestimated.

Profiled with immunoSEQ multiplex PCR; TCRdb holds only in-frame clones, not every one. The sample includes 100,000 to 150,000 clones, over 75% seen only once; the top ten take more than 6%. Germline CDR1 reads SGHTA; CDR2 reads FQGNSA. V lost 2 bases and J lost 0, with 7 bases in between. The CDR3 length is 14 residues. Concerning this clone itself: Its antigen is unknown.

This clonotype was obtained from an adult in good health. Material: peripheral blood, obtained on day 0 of AZD1222 vaccination. The chain carries TRBV7-2 and TRBJ1-2; no clear D gene. CDR3 region: CASSLFWTNYGYTF. The CDR3 region has the DNA TGTGCCAGCAGCTTATTCTGGACTAACTATGGCTACACCTTC.